The rows below give T cell receptor beta chains drawn from one sample of a study of T cells in localized non-small cell lung cancer. TCRdb's table, derived via immunoSEQ multiplex PCR, lists solely in-frame clones and lacks some. The table includes 25,000 to 30,000 clones, about 86% detected once. The sequencing used peripheral blood mononuclear cells, collected before any cancer treatment. The receptors originated from a man aged 40 to 69 with stage III lung adenocarcinoma. Each CDR3 is given with its conserved first and last residue. D genes are given only for firm matches. Only some rows state a clone size, as once, few, many or a class for expanded clones.

v_call	j_call	clone_size	d_call	cdr3_nt	cdr3_aa
TRBV5-1	TRBJ1-5	few	TRBD1	TGCGCCAGCAGCGCCGGGACAGGGATACAGCCCCAGCATTTT	CASSAGTGIQPQHF
TRBV25-1	TRBJ2-1	few	TRBD2	TGTGCCAGCAGAGAGACTAGCGGGAGAACCAATGACAATGAGCAGTTCTTC	CASRETSGRTNDNEQFF
TRBV9	TRBJ1-1	few	.	TGTGCCAGCAGCCGTGGGAGGATGAACACTGAAGCTTTCTTT	CASSRGRMNTEAFF
TRBV2	TRBJ2-7	.	.	TGTGCCAGCACAGGTCCCCAAGGAGGCTACGAGCAGTACTTC	CASTGPQGGYEQYF
TRBV6-6	TRBJ2-7	.	.	TGTGCCAGCAGTTCCACGCCTCAGGCAGGGGCCAAGCAGTACTTC	CASSSTPQAGAKQYF
TRBV25-1	TRBJ1-2	.	TRBD1	TGTGCCAGCAGTTTCCAGGGGGCGGGGGGCTACACCTTC	CASSFQGAGGYTF
TRBV4-2	TRBJ2-7	.	.	TGTGCCAGCAGCCTTCCCCATAGGGGGGAGCAGTACTTC	CASSLPHRGEQYF
TRBV2	TRBJ2-3	.	.	TGTGCCAGCAGGCGGGACAGTGGGGTCGATACGCAGTATTTT	CASRRDSGVDTQYF
TRBV29-1	TRBJ2-7	.	TRBD2	TGCAGCGTTGTTAGTCTAGCGGCATACGAGCAGTACTTC	CSVVSLAAYEQYF
TRBV9	TRBJ1-4	.	.	TGTGCCAGCAGCCACGAGGAGAGGGGGGGAGTGGAACTGTTTTTT	CASSHEERGGVELFF
TRBV6-1	TRBJ2-7	.	.	TGTGCCAGCAGTGGTACCAGCTACGAGCAGTACTTC	CASSGTSYEQYF
TRBV18	TRBJ1-3	once	.	TGTGCCAGCCGAGGTGGATACGGAAACACCATATATTTT	CASRGGYGNTIYF
TRBV30	TRBJ2-1	.	TRBD1	TGTGCCTGGAGTGTAGGGGGCTATGAGCAGTTCTTC	CAWSVGGYEQFF
TRBV18	TRBJ2-5	.	.	TGTGCCAGCTCCGAAGAACTAGGGGGAGAGACCCAGTACTTC	CASSEELGGETQYF
TRBV7-9	TRBJ2-3	.	TRBD2	TGTGCCAGCAGCTTAGTTAGCGGGGGGGTAGATACGCAGTATTTT	CASSLVSGGVDTQYF
TRBV5-1	TRBJ2-5	.	TRBD2	TGCGCCAGCAGCCCCGGACTAGCGTCTCCTCAATGGGGAGAGACCCAGTACTTC	CASSPGLASPQWGETQYF
TRBV19	TRBJ2-3	.	.	TGTGCCAGTAGTGATTACAGATCAGATACGCAGTATTTT	CASSDYRSDTQYF
TRBV2	TRBJ2-3	.	TRBD1	TGTGCCAGCAGTAGTCGGACAGGGGGCGCGAATACGCAGTATTTT	CASSSRTGGANTQYF
TRBV5-1	TRBJ1-2	.	TRBD1	TGCGCCAGCAGCTTGGGGACAGGGGACGTCAGCTATGGCTACACCTTC	CASSLGTGDVSYGYTF
TRBV6-5	TRBJ2-5	.	.	TGTGCCAGCAGAGTTACCTTGGGCCAAGAGACCCAGTACTTC	CASRVTLGQETQYF
TRBV25-1	TRBJ2-1	.	.	TGTGCCAGCAGTGGAGGGGTCCGATTGTTCTTC	CASSGGVRLFF
TRBV28	TRBJ2-3	.	TRBD1	TGTGCCAGCAGTCCCGGATGGCAGGGGGACACAGATACGCAGTATTTT	CASSPGWQGDTDTQYF
TRBV9	TRBJ2-5	.	.	TGTGCCAGCAGCGTATCCCCACTGGACCAAGAGACCCAGTACTTC	CASSVSPLDQETQYF
TRBV29-1	TRBJ1-3	.	.	TGCAGCGTTGTGCAGGACTCTGGAGACACCATATATTTT	CSVVQDSGDTIYF
TRBV10-1	TRBJ2-3	.	.	TGCGCCAGCAGTGCTTCTCGCCTAGATACGCAGTATTTT	CASSASRLDTQYF
TRBV7-9	TRBJ2-3	.	.	TGTGCCAGCACCCCAGGGCTACACACAGATACGCAGTATTTT	CASTPGLHTDTQYF
TRBV2	TRBJ1-3	.	.	TGTGCCAGTGGATTGGACACCATATATTTT	CASGLDTIYF
TRBV6-1	TRBJ1-5	.	.	TGTGCCAGCGAGAGTAACAATCAGCCCCAGCATTTT	CASESNNQPQHF
TRBV21-1	TRBJ2-3	.	.	TGTGCCAGCAGCAAAATGACGGATGCTAGCACAGATACGCAGTATTTT	CASSKMTDASTDTQYF
TRBV18	TRBJ2-3	.	.	TGTGCCAGCTCACCCGGACAGACCGCAATCACAGATACGCAGTATTTT	CASSPGQTAITDTQYF
TRBV10-2	TRBJ2-5	.	TRBD2	TGCGCCAGCAGCGCTTTTACTAGCGGGAGATCTTTGGGGACCCAGTACTTC	CASSAFTSGRSLGTQYF
TRBV2	TRBJ1-3	.	.	TGTGCCAGCAGAGGTGGGGGAGCTGGAAACACCATATATTTT	CASRGGGAGNTIYF